This T cell receptor beta chain was sequenced during a study of T cells in Graves' hyperthyroidism and ophthalmopathy. Study-wide results and limits: With a median lead of about six months before onset, the model predicted ophthalmopathy.

Amplification of TCR beta CDR3 regions was performed using RNA transcripts as template. The TCR CDR3 first-round RT-PCR relied on the HTBI primer set. TCRdb recomputed calls from the multiplex PCR reads with MiXCR, one row per CDR3 protein. Among hundreds of thousands of distinct CDR3 sequences listed, around 16% were seen once. Many counts were recorded for this clonotype. The antigen is unknown. The receptor comes from a woman in her 40s with Graves' ophthalmopathy. The sequenced sample consisted of blood.

CDR3 in DNA: TGTGCCAGCAGTTTAGGGGGGAGTCTGGGCAATCAGCCCCAGCATTTT. Its translation is CASSLGGSLGNQPQHF. V and J are TRBV12-3 or TRBV12-4 and TRBJ1-5; D may be TRBD1 (5 bases). V was clipped by 1 base and J by 2 bases, with 12 bases between them. The CDR3 has 16 amino acids.